This is a list of T cell receptor beta chains from one sample in a study of OX40 agonist ivuxolimab in advanced cancers. Clones were sequenced by immunoSEQ multiplex PCR, and TCRdb holds only the in-frame ones, with some missing. Among roughly 19,000 clones, around 88% were seen once, and the ten largest hold about an eighth. Material: CD4+ or CD8+ T cells sorted from blood, obtained in a trial of the OX40 agonist ivuxolimab. The origin of the receptors is an adult with an advanced solid tumor such as melanoma, head and neck, liver or kidney cancer. The CDR3 runs from the conserved cysteine through the conserved F or W. The order of the fields is CDR3 DNA, CDR3 protein, CDR3 length, V gene, D gene, J gene, clone size. The D gene is left open where the match is weak. Clone size, where shown, is once, few, many, or a class for clones that have expanded.

TGTGCCATCAGTGAGGAGGGGGCGGGCAATCAGCCCCAGCATTTT CAISEEGAGNQPQHF 15 TRBV10-3 TRBD1 TRBJ1-5 NA
TGTGCCAGCAGTTCGCCTTACGGCGCAGATACGCAGTATTTT CASSSPYGADTQYF 14 TRBV27 NA TRBJ2-3 NA
TGTGCCAGCAGTGGCGGGAATCAGCCCCAGCATTTT CASSGGNQPQHF 12 TRBV6-8 NA TRBJ1-5 NA
TGCGCCAGCAGCCAAGATCCCCCCCCCGCCTCTGGAAACACCATATATTTT CASSQDPPPASGNTIYF 17 TRBV4-3 NA TRBJ1-3 once
TGTGCCAGCAGCCTCCTGACTAGCGGGAGATACGAGCAGTACTTC CASSLLTSGRYEQYF 15 TRBV5-4 TRBD2 TRBJ2-7 NA
TGTGCCAGTAGTAGGGGACCGGGACCCCAGATAGAGACCCAGTACTTC CASSRGPGPQIETQYF 16 TRBV19 NA TRBJ2-5 few
TGTGCCAGCAGCCCGAATATAGCGGGCTGGGCCTACGAGCAGTACTTC CASSPNIAGWAYEQYF 16 TRBV7-4 TRBD2 TRBJ2-7 NA
TGTGCCAGCAGTGATACAGGGTCTGAAAAACTGTTTTTT CASSDTGSEKLFF 13 TRBV2 NA TRBJ1-4 NA
TGTGCCACAGACAGGGGGCCTATGAGCAATCAGCCCCAGCATTTT CATDRGPMSNQPQHF 15 TRBV10-3 TRBD1 TRBJ1-5 once
TGTGCCACCAGCAGAGATCAACGGGAGCAGGATGAGCAGTTCTTC CATSRDQREQDEQFF 15 TRBV15 NA TRBJ2-1 NA
TGTGCCAGCCAACCTCGGACAGGCCCCTACGAGCAGTACTTC CASQPRTGPYEQYF 14 TRBV28 TRBD1 TRBJ2-7 NA
TGCGCCAGCAGCCGACCCGGGACAGCCTATGGCTACACCTTC CASSRPGTAYGYTF 14 TRBV4-1 TRBD1 TRBJ1-2 NA
TGTGCCGGGGGTAGCGGGAGGGCCCGGGGAGAAAGCCACGAGCAGTACTTC CAGGSGRARGESHEQYF 17 TRBV30 TRBD2 TRBJ2-7 NA
TGTGCCAGCAGCGGACCAGCGGGAGGGACCTACAATGAGCAGTTCTTC CASSGPAGGTYNEQFF 16 TRBV9 TRBD2 TRBJ2-1 NA
TGTGCCAGCAGCTTTGGGGCCTCTGGGGCCAACGTCCTGACTTTC CASSFGASGANVLTF 15 TRBV11-2 NA TRBJ2-6 NA
TGTGCCAGCAGCCCTTTAGACGGGGTCACTGAAGCTTTCTTT CASSPLDGVTEAFF 14 TRBV7-9 NA TRBJ1-1 NA
TGTGCCAGCAGCTCCACAGATACGCAGTATTTT CASSSTDTQYF 11 TRBV5-4 NA TRBJ2-3 few
TGCAGCGTTGGCGGGCGGAGCTCCTACAATGAGCAGTTCTTC CSVGGRSSYNEQFF 14 TRBV29-1 NA TRBJ2-1 NA
TGCGCCAGCAGCCATCTTTCCGGAGACAGGGGGGTACAAGAGACCCAGTACTTC CASSHLSGDRGVQETQYF 18 TRBV4-3 TRBD1 TRBJ2-5 NA
TGTGCCAGCAGTTTATCACAGGGCTACGAGCAGTACTTC CASSLSQGYEQYF 13 TRBV6-5 NA TRBJ2-7 NA
TGCGCCAGCAGCCAAGAGGGTAGCGGGAGGGCCGGGGAGCTGTTTTTT CASSQEGSGRAGELFF 16 TRBV4-3 TRBD2 TRBJ2-2 NA
TGTGCCAGCAGCGTAGGGGATAGCGTCTACGAGCAGTACTTC CASSVGDSVYEQYF 14 TRBV9 NA TRBJ2-7 NA
TGTGCCAGCAGCCCCTCTCTGGGGGGCTCCTACAATGAGCAGTTCTTC CASSPSLGGSYNEQFF 16 TRBV7-3 NA TRBJ2-1 NA
TGTGCCAGCAGCCTCTGGGGACTAGCGCCCTACGAGCAGTACTTC CASSLWGLAPYEQYF 15 TRBV13 TRBD2 TRBJ2-7 once
TGTGCCAGCAGTACGCCCCGGGACAGCTATGGCTACACCTTC CASSTPRDSYGYTF 14 TRBV6-5 TRBD1 TRBJ1-2 NA
TGTGCCAGCAGCTTGAACGACTGGGGCTACACCTTC CASSLNDWGYTF 12 TRBV5-4 NA TRBJ1-2 once
TGTGCCAGCAGCGTAGGGGGTAGCGGGCGCACAGATACGCAGTATTTT CASSVGGSGRTDTQYF 16 TRBV9 TRBD2 TRBJ2-3 few
TGTGCCTCAAGGACGGACCAAGAGACCCAGTACTTC CASRTDQETQYF 12 TRBV2 NA TRBJ2-5 NA
TGTGCCAGCAGTTACTCCCTTTATAATAATGAGCAGTTCTTC CASSYSLYNNEQFF 14 TRBV6-5 NA TRBJ2-1 NA
TGTGCCAGCAGCTCCTCCTTTTCCGCGGGAAGCGGCGAGCAGTACTTC CASSSSFSAGSGEQYF 16 TRBV7-9 NA TRBJ2-7 large
TGTGCCAGCAGCCGGCCCGATACGGGATTGGGCTACACCTTC CASSRPDTGLGYTF 14 TRBV28 NA TRBJ1-2 NA
TGTGCCACCCTCGAGGCAGGGAACACTGAAGCTTTCTTT CATLEAGNTEAFF 13 TRBV2 NA TRBJ1-1 NA
TGTGCCAGCACCCCCATAGGGCTAGCGGGAGTTGGGCAGTACTTC CASTPIGLAGVGQYF 15 TRBV28 TRBD2 TRBJ2-7 NA
TGTGCCAGCAGCCGAGGGCGGACGGGGGAAGAGACCCAGTACTTC CASSRGRTGEETQYF 15 TRBV7-9 NA TRBJ2-5 NA
TGTGCCAGCAGTTACGGACAGGGTACCTCCTACGAGCAGTACTTC CASSYGQGTSYEQYF 15 TRBV6-5 TRBD1 TRBJ2-7 NA
TGTGCCAGCAGCTTAGAGACTAGCGGGGGGAGGTCCTACGAGCAGTACTTC CASSLETSGGRSYEQYF 17 TRBV7-8 TRBD2 TRBJ2-7 NA
TGTGCCAGCAGTTCAGGATTTGGTGGAAACACCATATATTTT CASSSGFGGNTIYF 14 TRBV27 NA TRBJ1-3 NA
TGTGCCAGCAGCCCCCGGCTGGGGAGCAGTACAGATACGCAGTATTTT CASSPRLGSSTDTQYF 16 TRBV7-8 NA TRBJ2-3 NA
TGTGCCAGCAGCTTGAATAACAACCCCTACGAGCAGTACTTC CASSLNNNPYEQYF 14 TRBV11-3 NA TRBJ2-7 once
TGCGCCAGCAGCCAAGGTAGGGGTGCTAATCAGCCCCAGCATTTT CASSQGRGANQPQHF 15 TRBV4-1 NA TRBJ1-5 NA
TGTGCCAGCAAAGGGACTAGCGGGGCTCTAGCCAAAAACATTCAGTACTTC CASKGTSGALAKNIQYF 17 TRBV28 TRBD2 TRBJ2-4 medium-sized
TGTGCTTCACAGGCGGGGGCAGGGGAGCAGTACTTC CASQAGAGEQYF 12 TRBV7-9 NA TRBJ2-7 NA
TGTGCTTCAGGGGCCCGGCTAACTGATGCTTTCTTT CASGARLTDAFF 12 TRBV30 NA TRBJ1-1 few
TGTGCCAGCTCCATCGCTGGGGCGACAACAGCCCTGAACACTGAAGCTTTCTTT CASSIAGATTALNTEAFF 18 TRBV18 NA TRBJ1-1 few
TGTGCCAGCAGTGGGCGGGGTGGATCGGCATACAATGAGCAGTTCTTC CASSGRGGSAYNEQFF 16 TRBV27 NA TRBJ2-1 few
TGTGCCAGCAGCCAAAAACAGGGCTCTGGGGCCAACGTCCTGACTTTC CASSQKQGSGANVLTF 16 TRBV4-2 NA TRBJ2-6 NA
TGTGCCTGGAGTGTACTCCAAGAAGCTTTCTTT CAWSVLQEAFF 11 TRBV30 NA TRBJ1-1 NA
TGTGCCAGCAGCTCAACCTTGGAGCAGTACTTC CASSSTLEQYF 11 TRBV7-9 NA TRBJ2-7 NA
TGTGCCAGCAGTAACCCCCGGGACAGGGGGGAAAAACTGTTTTTT CASSNPRDRGEKLFF 15 TRBV27 TRBD1 TRBJ1-4 NA
TGTGCCAGCAGTGAGGGGACTAGCGGCGCAGATACGCAGTATTTT CASSEGTSGADTQYF 15 TRBV6-4 TRBD2 TRBJ2-3 NA
TGTGCCAGCAGCTTGGTCGCGGGAGTAAACAATGAGCAGTTCTTC CASSLVAGVNNEQFF 15 TRBV5-4 TRBD2 TRBJ2-1 NA
TGTGCCAGCAGTTTTCGAGCGGGAGGGCGCCACGAGCAGTACTTC CASSFRAGGRHEQYF 15 TRBV6-5 TRBD2 TRBJ2-7 NA
TGTGCCAGCAGTTTCATCGGGGGGCTAGATCAGCCCCAGCATTTT CASSFIGGLDQPQHF 15 TRBV27 NA TRBJ1-5 NA
TGTGCCAGCAGCGAGTCGGGGGGCCTAACAGATACGCAGTATTTT CASSESGGLTDTQYF 15 TRBV6-6 NA TRBJ2-3 NA